The sequence of this T cell receptor beta chain was determined in a study of T cell responses to AZD1222 COVID-19 vaccine. Study-wide points: Females outnumbered males among donors, who were mostly white British; clonal diversity was possibly underestimated. Two AZD1222 doses significantly raised spike-specific TCR breadth and depth over controls. Spike-wide coverage was observed for vaccine-associated CD4 TCRs, with dominant responses at 160-218 and 743-854. Repertoires in all cases were sampled only once the peak T cell response had passed.

Repertoires were generated with immunoSEQ multiplex PCR, while TCRdb's copy carries only in-frame clones and drops some. Here the sample spans about 140,000 clones, 89% being singletons. Worth noting for this clone: The antigen remains unidentified.

This CDR3 spans 13 amino acids. CDR1 is SGHTA and CDR2 is FQGNSA in the germline V gene. The germline V and J ends were trimmed by 5 bases and 7 bases, with 14 bases remaining between them. The V gene is TRBV7-2, the J gene TRBJ2-5; unclear D gene. The source material was peripheral blood, sampled on day 0 of AZD1222 vaccination. This clonotype originated in an adult in good health. This CDR3 is CASSKPGVGTQYF. The CDR3 DNA sequence: TGTGCCAGCAGCAAACCAGGAGTGGGGACCCAGTACTTC.